The 16 T cell receptor beta chains below all came from one sample that was sequenced in a study of blood T cell repertoires in COVID-19. Method: immunoSEQ multiplex PCR; TCRdb's copy keeps in-frame clones and lacks some. This table holds 200,000 to 300,000 clones, roughly 87% found once. The sequencing input was peripheral blood. Receptor source: a man aged 55 to 70 who had recovered from COVID-19.

This clone was detected only once. The rearrangement links TRBV6-5 to TRBJ1-3, with 10 bases lining up with TRBD1. This CDR3 comprises 15 residues. Germline lookup yields CDR1 MNHEY and CDR2 SVGAGI. The ends lost 5 bases at V and 3 bases at J; junction bases unmatched: 4. The CDR3 loop is CASSRTGGLGNTIYF. The CDR3 DNA is TGTGCCAGCAGTAGGACAGGGGGTCTTGGAAACACCATATATTTT.

This chain joins TRBV28 and TRBJ1-6; tentative D call: TRBD1 (6 bases). Trimming removed 1 base at V and 8 bases at J, with 15 bases between. CDR1 and CDR2 from the germline V gene are MDHEN and SYDVKM. The CDR3 consists of 16 residues. In DNA form, the CDR3 reads TGTGCCAGCAGTTTATTATCCCGACAGGAAGATTCACCCCTCCACTTT. It translates to CASSLLSRQEDSPLHF.

The rearrangement joins TRBV5-1 to TRBJ1-2; TRBD1 aligns across 7 bases. Per germline, CDR1 SGHRS and CDR2 YFSETQ. With 7 bases clipped from V and 2 bases from J, the junction kept 14 bases outside the gene matches. This CDR3 comprises 16 residues. CDR3 sequence reads: CASGPFTGDQNYGYTF. The CDR3, as DNA: TGCGCCAGCGGACCCTTCACAGGGGATCAAAACTATGGCTACACCTTC.

V and J are TRBV7-8 and TRBJ2-7, with D unclear. Germline assignment: CDR1 SGHVS and CDR2 FQNEAQ. Trimming stripped 5 bases from V and 6 bases from J, with 14 bases between. This CDR3 has 13 residues. In DNA, the CDR3 is TGTGCCAGCAGCGGCGGTGTCCGCGGCGAGCAGTACTTC. It specifies CASSGGVRGEQYF.

This chain connects TRBV9 to TRBJ2-1; D is possibly TRBD1 (5 bases). The germline V gene has CDR1 SGDLS and CDR2 YYNGEE. CDR3 size: 14 residues. V was cut by 4 bases and J by 4 bases, with 12 bases left in between. The CDR3 coding sequence is TGTGCCAGCAGCCCCCGCGCAGGGTACAATGAGCAGTTCTTC. It specifies CASSPRAGYNEQFF.

This clone was detected only once. V usage is TRBV28 and J usage is TRBJ1-5, with a weak D call TRBD1 (5 bases). CDR3 length: 15 residues. CDR1 and CDR2 from the germline V gene are MDHEN and SYDVKM. V lost 6 bases to trimming and J lost 3 bases, with 15 bases between them. The CDR3 DNA follows: TGTGCCAGCAGACTACGGGGACTTTTCAATCAGCCCCAGCATTTT. Translation gives CASRLRGLFNQPQHF. The variable domain in full, with the rest retrieved from reference TRBV28 and TRBJ1-5, is DVKVTQSSRYLVKRTGEKVFLECVQDMDHENMFWYRQDPGLGLRLIYFSYDVKMKEKGDIPEGYSVSREKKERFSLILESASTNQTSMYLCASRLRGLFNQPQHFGDGTRLSIL.

The CDR3 DNA reads as TGCGCCAGCAGCCAAGTGTACAGGGGGACGTCTGGAAATCAGCCCCAGCATTTT. This encodes CASSQVYRGTSGNQPQHF. The rearrangement uses TRBV4-1 and TRBJ1-5; 8 positions match TRBD1. Trimming at V came to 1 base and at J to 4 bases, leaving 12 bases not matched to a gene. This CDR3 contains 18 residues. Looked up from germline, CDR1 is MGHRA and CDR2 is YSYEKL.

The chain is built from TRBV6-1 and TRBJ2-2; D may be TRBD1 (5 bases). The V end lost 3 bases, the J end lost 2 bases, and 10 bases lay between the germline ends. This CDR3 region has 15 residues. Germline V gene data show CDR1 as MNHNS and CDR2 as SASEGT. For the CDR3, the DNA is TGTGCCAGCAGTGACCAGGGCCACAACACCGGGGAGCTGTTTTTT. Protein product: CASSDQGHNTGELFF.

The chain employs TRBV12-2 and TRBJ2-2; the table's D gene call, TRBD1, was not cross checked with the DNA. TRBV12-2 is a recognized pseudogene. The CDR3 consists of 17 residues. This chain's CDR3 is CASRSPGGQKNTGELFF. In nucleotides, the CDR3 is TGTGCAAGTCGCTCCCCAGGGGGACAGAAGAACACCGGGGAGCTGTTTTTT.

The chain joins TRBV5-4 to TRBJ1-1; TRBD1 aligns across 8 bases. The CDR3 covers 13 residues. V shed 4 bases and J 8 bases; nucleotides not matched to a gene: 7. The germline V gene has CDR1 SGHNT and CDR2 YYREEE (reference sequence). DNA for the CDR3: TGTGCCAGCAGCCGGACAGGGCAGGTCGAAGCTTTCTTT. It specifies CASSRTGQVEAFF.

A few counts support this clone. CDR3: CASKFRGNQPQHF. In DNA form, the CDR3 reads TGTGCCAGCAAGTTCAGGGGGAATCAGCCCCAGCATTTT. The chain has TRBV2 and TRBJ1-5; 7 positions agree with TRBD1. CDR1 and CDR2 (germline): SNHLY, FYNNEI. The CDR3 is 13 residues long. With V trimmed by 7 bases and J by 4 bases, 4 bases remained unmatched.

This clone was observed a few times. The chain combines TRBV7-9 with TRBJ2-3, with 10 bases identical to TRBD1. This CDR3 region has 15 residues. The germline CDR1 and CDR2 sequences are SEHNR and FQNEAQ (reference sequence). After removal of 6 bases from V and 2 bases from J, the junction contained 5 bases not matched to a gene. CDR3 nucleotides: TGTGCCAGCAGACTCGGGACAGGGGACACAGATACGCAGTATTTT. Translated, it gives CASRLGTGDTDTQYF.

This chain links TRBV6-5 with TRBJ2-3, with 9 bases fitting TRBD1. The germline CDR1 and CDR2 sequences are MNHEY and SVGAGI. J gave up 4 bases and V 4 bases, and 6 bases lay outside the gene matches. The CDR3 spans 15 residues. CDR3 sequence (DNA): TGTGCCAGCAGTTTCCAGACAGGGGGGCCAGATACGCAGTATTTT. It yields the protein CASSFQTGGPDTQYF.

The chain has TRBV5-1 and TRBJ2-4; D gene ambiguous. This CDR3 spans 16 amino acids. Trimming pared 0 bases from V and 0 bases from J, leaving 10 bases between. Germline CDR1 and CDR2: SGHRS and YFSETQ. CDR3 nucleotides: TGCGCCAGCAGCTTGGATAGAACCCTAGCCAAAAACATTCAGTACTTC. Protein sequence: CASSLDRTLAKNIQYF.

The CDR3 region is CASSPRPGTVSYNEQFF. CDR3 nucleotides: TGTGCCAGCAGCCCCCGGCCCGGGACTGTTTCCTACAATGAGCAGTTCTTC. The chain joins TRBV7-9 to TRBJ2-1; maybe TRBD2 (6 bases). Trimming shortened V by 5 bases and J by 1 base, and 18 bases separated the two germline ends. The germline gives CDR1 SEHNR, CDR2 FQNEAQ (reference sequence). The CDR3 has 17 amino acids.

The sample holds a few counts of this clone. The V and J genes are TRBV29-1 and TRBJ1-1; D remains ambiguous. Germline loops: CDR1 SQVTM, CDR2 ANQGSEA. V dropped 4 bases and J dropped 10 bases, with 16 bases sitting between them. The CDR3 spans 12 residues. The CDR3 is CSVVRQLEGAFF. The CDR3 nucleotides read TGCAGCGTTGTCCGACAACTTGAGGGAGCTTTCTTT.